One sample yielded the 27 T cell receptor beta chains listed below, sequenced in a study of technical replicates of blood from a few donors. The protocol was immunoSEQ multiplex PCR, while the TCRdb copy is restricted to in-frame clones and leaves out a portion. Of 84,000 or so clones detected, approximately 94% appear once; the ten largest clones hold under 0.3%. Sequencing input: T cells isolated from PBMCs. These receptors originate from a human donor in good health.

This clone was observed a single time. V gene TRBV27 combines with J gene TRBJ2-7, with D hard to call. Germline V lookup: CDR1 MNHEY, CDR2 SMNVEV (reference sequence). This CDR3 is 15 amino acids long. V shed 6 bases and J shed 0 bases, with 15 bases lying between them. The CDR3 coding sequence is TGTGCCAGCAGCCGAGATCAAAGCCGCTCCTACGAGCAGTACTTC. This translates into CASSRDQSRSYEQYF.

The CDR3 bases are TGCGCCAGCAGCAATCAAAAAGAGACCCAGTACTTC. This sequence encodes CASSNQKETQYF. V gene TRBV4-1 combines with J gene TRBJ2-5; D is unresolved. The CDR3 consists of 12 residues. CDR1 is MGHRA and CDR2 is YSYEKL in the germline V gene. The V gene lost 5 bases and the J gene lost 3 bases, with 7 bases spanning the gap.

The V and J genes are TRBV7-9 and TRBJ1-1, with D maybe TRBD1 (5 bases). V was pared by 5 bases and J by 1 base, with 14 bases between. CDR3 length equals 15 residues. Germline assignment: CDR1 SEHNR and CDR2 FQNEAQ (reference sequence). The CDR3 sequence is CASSTHRSGNTEAFF. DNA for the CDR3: TGTGCCAGCAGCACCCACAGGTCCGGGAACACTGAAGCTTTCTTT.

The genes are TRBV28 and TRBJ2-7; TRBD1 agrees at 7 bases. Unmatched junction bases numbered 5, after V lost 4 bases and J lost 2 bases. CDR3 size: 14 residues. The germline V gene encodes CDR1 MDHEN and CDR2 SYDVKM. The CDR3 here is CASSSVDRAYEQYF. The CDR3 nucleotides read TGTGCCAGCAGTTCCGTCGACAGGGCCTACGAGCAGTACTTC. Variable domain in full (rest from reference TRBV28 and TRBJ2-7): DVKVTQSSRYLVKRTGEKVFLECVQDMDHENMFWYRQDPGLGLRLIYFSYDVKMKEKGDIPEGYSVSREKKERFSLILESASTNQTSMYLCASSSVDRAYEQYFGPGTRLTVT.

The DNA of the CDR3 is TGTGCCAGCAGCTTAGTAGTGTCCTACGAGCAGTACTTC. This translates into CASSLVVSYEQYF. The chain recombines TRBV11-1 with TRBJ2-7; no definite D call. This CDR3 spans 13 amino acids. Germline loops: CDR1 SGHAT, CDR2 FQDESV (reference sequence). With 1 base removed from V and 1 base from J, the gap between germline ends came to 5 bases. The full variable domain, rest sourced from reference TRBV11-1 and TRBJ2-7, is EAEVAQSPRYKITEKSQAVAFWCDPISGHATLYWYRQILGQGPELLVQFQDESVVDDSQLPKDRFSAERLKGVDSTLKIQPAELGDSAMYLCASSLVVSYEQYFGPGTRLTVT.

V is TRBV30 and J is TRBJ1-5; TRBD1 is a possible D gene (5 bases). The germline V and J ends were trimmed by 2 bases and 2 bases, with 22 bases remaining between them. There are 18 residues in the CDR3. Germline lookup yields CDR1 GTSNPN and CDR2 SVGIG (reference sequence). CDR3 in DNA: TGTGCCTGGAGTCCACGGGAGGGGAACGGTGGCGGCAATCAGCCCCAGCATTTT. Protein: CAWSPREGNGGGNQPQHF.

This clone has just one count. The chain's CDR3 is CASSLLLRDGYTF. Here the CDR3 DNA reads TGTGCCAGCAGCTTATTGCTGAGGGATGGCTACACCTTC. This chain connects TRBV11-3 to TRBJ1-2; D remains ambiguous. CDR1 SGHNT and CDR2 YENEEA come from the germline V gene. The CDR3 covers 13 residues. V lost 2 bases, J lost 6 bases, and 10 bases lay in between.

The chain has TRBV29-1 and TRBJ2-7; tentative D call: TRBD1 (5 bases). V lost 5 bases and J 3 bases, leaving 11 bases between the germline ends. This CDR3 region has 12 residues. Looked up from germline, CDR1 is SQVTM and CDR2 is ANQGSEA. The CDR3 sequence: CSVMVDSYEQYF. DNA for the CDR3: TGCAGCGTTATGGTCGACAGCTACGAGCAGTACTTC.

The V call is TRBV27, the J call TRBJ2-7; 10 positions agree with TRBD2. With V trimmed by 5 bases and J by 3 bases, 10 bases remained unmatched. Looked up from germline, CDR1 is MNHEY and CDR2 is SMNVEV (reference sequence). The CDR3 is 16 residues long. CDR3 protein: CASSTIPSGRDYEQYF. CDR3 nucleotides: TGTGCCAGCAGTACTATTCCTAGCGGGAGAGACTACGAGCAGTACTTC.

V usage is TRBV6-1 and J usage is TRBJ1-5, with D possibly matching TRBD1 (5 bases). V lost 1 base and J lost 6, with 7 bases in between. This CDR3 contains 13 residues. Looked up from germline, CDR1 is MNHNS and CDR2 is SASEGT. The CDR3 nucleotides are TGTGCCAGCAGTGAAGACGGGGGTCAGCCCCAGCATTTT. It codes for CASSEDGGQPQHF.

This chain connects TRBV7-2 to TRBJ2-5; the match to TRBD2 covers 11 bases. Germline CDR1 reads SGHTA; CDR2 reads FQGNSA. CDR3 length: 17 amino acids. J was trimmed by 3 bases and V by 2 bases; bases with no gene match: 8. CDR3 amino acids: CASSLPSGRWGKETQYF. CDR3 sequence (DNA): TGTGCCAGCAGCTTACCTAGCGGGAGGTGGGGGAAAGAGACCCAGTACTTC.

Here the CDR3 reads CASSFPLGEKLFF. The CDR3 coding sequence is TGTGCCAGCAGCTTCCCACTTGGTGAAAAACTGTTTTTT. V usage is TRBV7-9 and J usage is TRBJ1-4; no reliable D call. This CDR3 is 13 amino acids long. Trimming left V 3 bases short and J 7 bases short, with 9 bases between. Germline CDR1 is SEHNR and CDR2 is FQNEAQ (reference sequence).

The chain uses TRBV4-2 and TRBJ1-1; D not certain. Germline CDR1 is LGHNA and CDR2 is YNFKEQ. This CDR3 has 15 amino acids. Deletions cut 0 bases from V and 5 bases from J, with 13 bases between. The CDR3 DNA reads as TGTGCCAGCAGCCAAGAGGACTCATTGGGGACTGAAGCTTTCTTT. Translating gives CASSQEDSLGTEAFF.

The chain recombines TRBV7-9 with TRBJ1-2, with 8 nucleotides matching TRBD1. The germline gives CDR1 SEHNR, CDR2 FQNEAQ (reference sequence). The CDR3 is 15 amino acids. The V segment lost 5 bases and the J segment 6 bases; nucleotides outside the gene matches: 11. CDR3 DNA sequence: TGTGCCAGCAGCAGCCTGACAGGGGCGATTGATGGCTACACCTTC. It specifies CASSSLTGAIDGYTF.

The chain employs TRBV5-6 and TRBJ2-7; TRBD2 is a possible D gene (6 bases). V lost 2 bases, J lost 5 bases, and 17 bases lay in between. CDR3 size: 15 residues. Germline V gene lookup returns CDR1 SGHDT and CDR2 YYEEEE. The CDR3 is CASSFGGNMGHEQYF. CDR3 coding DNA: TGTGCCAGCAGCTTTGGCGGGAATATGGGGCACGAGCAGTACTTC.

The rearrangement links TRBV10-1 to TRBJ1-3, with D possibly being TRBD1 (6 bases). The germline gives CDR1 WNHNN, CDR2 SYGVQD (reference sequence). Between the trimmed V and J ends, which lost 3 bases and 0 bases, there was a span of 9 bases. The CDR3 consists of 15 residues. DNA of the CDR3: TGCGCCAGCAGTGACTGGGACACCTCTGGAAACACCATATATTTT. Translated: CASSDWDTSGNTIYF.

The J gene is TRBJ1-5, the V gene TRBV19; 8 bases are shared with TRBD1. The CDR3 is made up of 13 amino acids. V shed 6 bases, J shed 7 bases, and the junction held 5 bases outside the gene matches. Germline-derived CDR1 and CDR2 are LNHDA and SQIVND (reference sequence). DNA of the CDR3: TGTGCCAGTAGCGACAGGGGTTGGCAGCCCCAGCATTTT. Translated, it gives CASSDRGWQPQHF.

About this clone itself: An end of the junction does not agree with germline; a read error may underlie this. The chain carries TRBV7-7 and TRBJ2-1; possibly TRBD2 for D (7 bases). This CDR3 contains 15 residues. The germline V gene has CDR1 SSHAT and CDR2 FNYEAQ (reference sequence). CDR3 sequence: CASSLAPGGLDEQFF. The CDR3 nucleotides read TGTGCTAGCAGCTTAGCGCCGGGGGGCCTGGATGAGCAGTTCTTC.

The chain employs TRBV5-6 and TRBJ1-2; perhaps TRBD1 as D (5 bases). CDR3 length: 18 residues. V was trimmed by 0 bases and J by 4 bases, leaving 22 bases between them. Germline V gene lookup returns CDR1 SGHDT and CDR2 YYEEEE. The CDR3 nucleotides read TGTGCCAGCAGCTTGGAGGGGTTGGGGTCGGTTCCCACCTATGGCTACACCTTC. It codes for CASSLEGLGSVPTYGYTF.

As DNA, the CDR3 is TGTGCCAGTATGTCAGATAGCGGGGGGACCTACAATGAGCAGTTCTTC. As protein: CASMSDSGGTYNEQFF. The rearrangement links TRBV19 to TRBJ2-1, with TRBD2 matching 10 bases. J lost 2 bases, V lost 7 bases, and 8 bases had no gene match. Germline V gene sequence: CDR1 LNHDA, CDR2 SQIVND (reference sequence). CDR3 length: 16 residues.

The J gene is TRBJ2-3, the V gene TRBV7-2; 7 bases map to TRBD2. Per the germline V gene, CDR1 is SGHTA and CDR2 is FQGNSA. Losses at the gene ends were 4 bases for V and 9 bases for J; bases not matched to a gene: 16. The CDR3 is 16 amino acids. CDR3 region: CASSSSSGLLRRTQYF. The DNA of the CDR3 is TGTGCCAGCAGCTCGTCTAGCGGTCTCCTCCGAAGAACGCAGTATTTT.

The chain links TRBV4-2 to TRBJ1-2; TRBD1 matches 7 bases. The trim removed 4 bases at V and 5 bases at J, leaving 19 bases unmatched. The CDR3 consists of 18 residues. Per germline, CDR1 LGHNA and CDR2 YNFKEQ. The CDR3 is CASSPPEQRGGTEYGYTF. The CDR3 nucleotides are TGTGCCAGCAGCCCCCCGGAGCAAAGGGGCGGGACAGAATATGGCTACACCTTC.

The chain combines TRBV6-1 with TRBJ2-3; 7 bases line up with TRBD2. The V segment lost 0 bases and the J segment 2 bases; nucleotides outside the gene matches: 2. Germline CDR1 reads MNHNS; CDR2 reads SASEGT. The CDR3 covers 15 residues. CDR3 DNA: TGTGCCAGCAGTGAAGCAGCGGGATCCACAGATACGCAGTATTTT. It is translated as CASSEAAGSTDTQYF.

The CDR3 here is CASRDTPKGTEAFF. CDR3 in DNA: TGTGCCAGCAGGGATACCCCAAAGGGGACTGAAGCTTTCTTT. The chain joins TRBV28 to TRBJ1-1, with a tentative D call TRBD1 (5 bases). With 6 bases removed from V and 5 bases from J, the gap between germline ends came to 16 bases. The germline V gene encodes CDR1 MDHEN and CDR2 SYDVKM. The length of the CDR3 is 14 residues.

CDR3 bases: TGTGCCAGCAGCTTGGAGATCAACAGGGGAGAAGGTTCCTACGAGCAGTACTTC. The encoded protein is CASSLEINRGEGSYEQYF. This chain connects TRBV5-6 to TRBJ2-7; 7 bases agree with TRBD1. Germline V CDR1 and CDR2: SGHDT, YYEEEE. The trim removed 0 bases at V and 1 base at J, leaving 13 bases unmatched. The CDR3 is made up of 18 amino acids.

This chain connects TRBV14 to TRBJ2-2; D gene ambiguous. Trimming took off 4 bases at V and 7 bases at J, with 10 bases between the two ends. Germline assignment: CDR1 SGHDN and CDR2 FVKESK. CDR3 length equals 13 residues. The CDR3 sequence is CASSLRGGGELFF. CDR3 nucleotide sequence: TGTGCCAGCAGCCTCAGAGGCGGCGGGGAGCTGTTTTTT.

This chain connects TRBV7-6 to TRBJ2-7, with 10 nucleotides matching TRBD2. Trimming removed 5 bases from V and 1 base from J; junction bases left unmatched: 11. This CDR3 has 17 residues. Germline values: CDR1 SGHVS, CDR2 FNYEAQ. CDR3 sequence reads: CASSPRSPSGSSYEQYF. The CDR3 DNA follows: TGTGCCAGCAGCCCTAGGTCCCCTAGCGGGAGTTCCTACGAGCAGTACTTC.